This T cell receptor beta chain came from a study of blood T cell repertoires in COVID-19 (dated by TCRdb to about 2020). Describing the broader study: Samples covering the acute and convalescent phases of COVID-19 were provided by collaborators in the United States, Italy and Spain. Subjects who had been exposed to COVID-19, were actively infected with it, or had recovered from it provided the deeply sampled blood TCRbeta repertoires that made up the dataset. Sample metadata almost always included a de-identified subject ID, COVID-19 status, age in years and sex. The material from the prospective study consisted of cDNA or gDNA derived from T cells, B-cell-depleted T cells, or PBMCs. Where HLA class I and class II types were available, the types were taken from metadata supplied by the sample provider, not from assay-based typing. Samples were obtained from the ongoing ImmuneRACE study (first 160 participants) and from 1,000 to 1,500 subjects provided by 6 global collaborators. The repertoires were released in a freely available public database intended as a resource for research on the immune response to SARS-CoV-2. The investigation overall reported the following: Clinical and demographic metadata were provided uncurated, with the amount varying by source and participant.

TCRbeta CDR3 regions were amplified from genomic DNA using the immunoSEQ Assay, a bias-controlled multiplex PCR. In the original analysis: The number of nucleated cells in each sample was estimated by amplification of reference gene primers within the assay. Sequence reads were collapsed and filtered to measure the absolute abundance of every unique TCRbeta CDR3 rearrangement. Productive Simpson clonality was computed per sample as the square root of Simpson's diversity index over productive rearrangements. The source is immuneACCESS, and TCRdb retained only in-frame sequences with V and J called. Part of the clones is not carried over; for the studies checked, unresolved V genes explain less than half of this, and the remainder is unexplained. The DNA gave D and trimming, while V, J and clone size come from that table. The sample table records tens of thousands of clones; around four fifths of these occur just once. Roughly 5.7% of the sample comes from the top ten.

Each collaborating institution followed its own protocols to collect whole blood in K2EDTA tubes. For TCRbeta analysis, collaborators shipped samples as frozen whole blood, isolated PBMCs, or DNA extracted from either of those sample types. Relative to its sample, this clone is medium-sized (0.01 to 0.1%). No cognate antigen has been identified for it. No much larger clonotype is one base removed from it; base qualities were not supplied. V loses 0 bases at its end and J loses 6 bases; junction bases beyond the gene matches: 15. The CDR3 contains 20 residues, cysteine and phenylalanine counted. Of all the DNA, just the CDR3 is kept, 60 bases in frame from base 1. CDR1 and CDR2 (LGHDT, YNNKEL) derive from the germline V gene (reference sequence).

The clonotype comes from a man between 65 and 79 years old with acute or convalescent COVID-19. The receptor chain draws on TRBV3-1 (or the pseudogene TRBV3-2) and TRBJ1-6; 9 bases in the junction line up with TRBD1. Sequenced: peripheral blood. The sequence in DNA is TGTGCCAGCAGCCAAGATCCTAGGGGGGACAGGGACGGACGTAATTCACCCCTCCACTTT. It encodes CASSQDPRGDRDGRNSPLHF.